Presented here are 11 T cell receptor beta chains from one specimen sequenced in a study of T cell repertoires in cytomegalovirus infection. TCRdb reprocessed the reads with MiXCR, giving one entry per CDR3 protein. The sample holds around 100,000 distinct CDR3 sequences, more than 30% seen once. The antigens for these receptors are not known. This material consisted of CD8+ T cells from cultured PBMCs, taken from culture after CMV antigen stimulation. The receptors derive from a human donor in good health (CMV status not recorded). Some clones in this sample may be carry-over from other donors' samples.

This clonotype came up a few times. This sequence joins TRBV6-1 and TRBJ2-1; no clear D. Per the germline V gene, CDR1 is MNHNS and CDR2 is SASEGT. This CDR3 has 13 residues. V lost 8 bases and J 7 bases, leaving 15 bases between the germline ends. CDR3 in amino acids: CASRTWMENEQFF. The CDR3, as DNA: TGTGCCAGCCGGACCTGGATGGAGAATGAGCAGTTCTTC.

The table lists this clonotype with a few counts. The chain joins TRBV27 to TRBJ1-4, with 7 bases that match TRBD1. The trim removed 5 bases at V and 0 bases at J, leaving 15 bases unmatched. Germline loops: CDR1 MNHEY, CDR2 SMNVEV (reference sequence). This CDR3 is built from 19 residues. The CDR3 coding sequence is TGTGCCAGCAGTCCACTCGAGTTTCATACAGGGGCAACTAATGAAAAACTGTTTTTT. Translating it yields CASSPLEFHTGATNEKLFF.

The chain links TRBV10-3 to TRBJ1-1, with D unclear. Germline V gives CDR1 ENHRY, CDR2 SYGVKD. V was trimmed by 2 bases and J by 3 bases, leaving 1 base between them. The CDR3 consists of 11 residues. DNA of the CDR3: TGTGCCATCAGTGAGGACACTGAAGCTTTCTTT. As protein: CAISEDTEAFF.

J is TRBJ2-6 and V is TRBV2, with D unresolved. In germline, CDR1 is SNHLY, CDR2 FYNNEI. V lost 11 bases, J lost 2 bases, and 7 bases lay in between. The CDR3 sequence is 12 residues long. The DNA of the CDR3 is TGTGCCGGTACAACTGGGGCCAACGTCCTGACTTTC. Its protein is CAGTTGANVLTF. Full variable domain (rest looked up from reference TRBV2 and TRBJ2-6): EPEVTQTPSHQVTQMGQEVILRCVPISNHLYFYWYRQILGQKVEFLVSFYNNEISEKSEIFDDQFSVERPDGSNFTLKIRSTKLEDSAMYFCAGTTGANVLTFGAGSRLTVL.

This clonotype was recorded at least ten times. CDR3 amino acids: CASSLVPTSYEQYF. The DNA of the CDR3 is TGTGCCAGCAGCTTAGTTCCAACGTCCTACGAGCAGTACTTC. The chain is built from TRBV7-2 and TRBJ2-7; no firm D call. CDR1 and CDR2 (germline): SGHTA, FQGNSA. Trimming took 1 base from V and 1 from J, leaving 8 bases between them. The CDR3 loop spans 14 amino acids. The variable domain in full, with the rest retrieved from reference TRBV7-2 and TRBJ2-7, is GAGVSQSPSNKVTEKGKDVELRCDPISGHTALYWYRQSLGQGLEFLIYFQGNSAPDKSGLPSDRFSAERTGGSVSTLTIQRTQQEDSAVYLCASSLVPTSYEQYFGPGTRLTVT.

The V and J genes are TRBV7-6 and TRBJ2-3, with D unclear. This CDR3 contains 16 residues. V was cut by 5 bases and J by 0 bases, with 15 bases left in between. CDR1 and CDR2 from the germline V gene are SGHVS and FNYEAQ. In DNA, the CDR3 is TGTGCCAGCAGCCGTGAGCCAATCTCTAGCACAGATACGCAGTATTTT. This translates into CASSREPISSTDTQYF. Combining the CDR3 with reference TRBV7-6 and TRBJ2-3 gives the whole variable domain GAGVSQSPRYKVTKRGQDVALRCDPISGHVSLYWYRQALGQGPEFLTYFNYEAQQDKSGLPNDRFSAERPEGSISTLTIQRTEQRDSAMYRCASSREPISSTDTQYFGPGTRLTVL.

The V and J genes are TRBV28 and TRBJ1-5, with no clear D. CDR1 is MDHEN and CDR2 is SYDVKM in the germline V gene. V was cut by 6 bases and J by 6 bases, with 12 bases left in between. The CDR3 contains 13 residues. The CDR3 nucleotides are TGTGCCAGCAGACCAGTTTATAGTCAGCCCCAGCATTTT. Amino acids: CASRPVYSQPQHF.

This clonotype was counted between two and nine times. The CDR3 region is CASSLDRDSRDEAFF. CDR3 DNA: TGTGCCAGCAGCTTAGACCGGGACAGCCGCGATGAAGCTTTCTTT. The chain links TRBV7-8 to TRBJ1-1; 7 bases match TRBD1. Germline V lookup: CDR1 SGHVS, CDR2 FQNEAQ. The length of the CDR3 is 15 residues. J gave up 7 bases and V 1 base, and 9 bases lay outside the gene matches.

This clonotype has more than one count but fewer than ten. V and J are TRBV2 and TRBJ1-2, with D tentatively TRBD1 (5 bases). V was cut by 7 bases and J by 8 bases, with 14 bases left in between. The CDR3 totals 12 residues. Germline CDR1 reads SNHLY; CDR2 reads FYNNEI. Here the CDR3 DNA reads TGTGCCAGCACCCCGGCAGGGCTCGGCTACACCTTC. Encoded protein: CASTPAGLGYTF.

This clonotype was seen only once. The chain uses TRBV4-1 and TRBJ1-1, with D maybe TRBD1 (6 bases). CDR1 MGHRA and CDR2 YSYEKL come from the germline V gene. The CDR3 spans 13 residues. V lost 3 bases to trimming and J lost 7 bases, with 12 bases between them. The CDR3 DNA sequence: TGCGCCAGCAGCCAGGCTACAGGGCTTGAAGCTTTCTTT. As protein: CASSQATGLEAFF.

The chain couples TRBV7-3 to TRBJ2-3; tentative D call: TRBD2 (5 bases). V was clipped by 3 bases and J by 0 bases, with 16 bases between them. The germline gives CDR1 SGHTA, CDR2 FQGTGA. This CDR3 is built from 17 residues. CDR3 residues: CASSFPVRRSSTDTQYF. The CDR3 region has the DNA TGTGCCAGCAGCTTCCCGGTGCGGAGGTCGAGCACAGATACGCAGTATTTT.